The T cell receptor beta chain under discussion was sequenced for a study of OX40 agonist ivuxolimab in advanced cancers. Whole-study context: Partial responses occurred in Three dose-escalation patients, one with hepatocellular carcinoma and two with cutaneous melanoma.

Only in-frame clones appear in the TCRdb table, and some are missing; sequencing was by immunoSEQ multiplex PCR. The table includes roughly 86,000 clones, roughly 90% detected once. With 5 bases clipped from V and 4 bases from J, the junction kept 9 bases outside the gene matches. This CDR3 is built from 15 residues. Germline CDR1 is MDHEN and CDR2 is SYDVKM. This rearrangement joins TRBV28 to TRBJ2-7; 9 nucleotides line up with TRBD2. The material sequenced was CD4+ or CD8+ T cells sorted from blood, taken in a trial of the OX40 agonist ivuxolimab. The TCR comes from an adult with an advanced solid tumor such as melanoma, head and neck, liver or kidney cancer. The CDR3 region has the DNA TGTGCCAGCAGTCCCACCCGCGGGGGGGTGTACGAGCAGTACTTC. Translating it yields CASSPTRGGVYEQYF. The full variable domain, completed using reference TRBV28 and TRBJ2-7, is DVKVTQSSRYLVKRTGEKVFLECVQDMDHENMFWYRQDPGLGLRLIYFSYDVKMKEKGDIPEGYSVSREKKERFSLILESASTNQTSMYLCASSPTRGGVYEQYFGPGTRLTVT.